This T cell receptor (beta chain) was profiled in a study of T cells in localized non-small cell lung cancer. Study-wide findings and caveats: Sequence data derive from only one tumor region, so heterogeneity remains possible.

In the case of this clone: Its specificity is unknown.

The data were produced by immunoSEQ multiplex PCR, yet TCRdb's version contains in-frame clones alone and is incomplete. The data hold approximately 83,000 clones, with roughly 88% observed a single time. The CDR3 is 15 amino acids. Germline assignment: CDR1 MNHEY and CDR2 SVGAGI. Trimming removed 8 bases from V and 5 bases from J, with 19 bases in between. This specimen was PBMCs, taken before any cancer treatment. V is TRBV6-5 and J is TRBJ1-5, with D tentatively TRBD1 (6 bases). The receptor's source is a woman aged 35-70 years with stage II squamous cell lung carcinoma. CDR3 protein: CASAAGQPRDQPQHF. CDR3 coding DNA: TGTGCCAGCGCAGCCGGACAGCCCCGTGATCAGCCCCAGCATTTT.